The rows below give T cell receptor beta chains drawn from one sample of a study of preoperative IRX-2 immunotherapy in early breast cancer. The table came from immunoSEQ multiplex PCR; TCRdb's copy has only in-frame clones and leaves some out. There are around 60,000 clones in the sample; roughly 95% occur only once, and roughly 1.5% lies in the top ten. Sample collection occurred from a patient treated with IRX-2 immunotherapy. The origin of the receptors is a human donor with breast cancer. CDR3s include the opening cysteine and the closing phenylalanine or tryptophan. The D gene is left open where the match is weak. Where a row states a size, it is once, few, many or the class of an expanded clone; other rows omit it.

d_call j_call cdr3_length v_call clone_size cdr3_nt cdr3_aa
NA TRBJ2-5 16 TRBV28 NA TGTGCCAGCAGTCCCCGCTGGGGGGCAGGGCAAGAGACCCAGTACTTC CASSPRWGAGQETQYF
NA TRBJ1-2 16 TRBV15 NA TGTGCCACCAGCAGGGGCCGGGACCTAGAGTTTCGTGGCTACACCTTC CATSRGRDLEFRGYTF
NA TRBJ1-1 15 TRBV2 NA TGTGCCAGCAGTGTGGACAGAGCCATGAACACTGAAGCTTTCTTT CASSVDRAMNTEAFF
NA TRBJ1-4 13 TRBV5-4 NA TGTGCCAGCAGCCCCGGGTCCAATGAAAAACTGTTTTTT CASSPGSNEKLFF
TRBD2 TRBJ2-1 16 TRBV4-2 NA TGTGCCAGCAGCCAAGAAGGACTAGCGGGGGACAATGAGCAGTTCTTC CASSQEGLAGDNEQFF
TRBD1 TRBJ1-2 12 TRBV30 NA TGTGCCTGGAGTTCCACAGGGGATGGCTACACCTTC CAWSSTGDGYTF
TRBD2 TRBJ2-3 19 TRBV4-1 NA TGCGCCAGCAGCCAGGCAGGCGGGGGGGCCTATCCTAGCACAGATACGCAGTATTTT CASSQAGGGAYPSTDTQYF
TRBD2 TRBJ2-1 14 TRBV10-3 NA TGTGCCATCAGCCCCGCGGGGGACCGCAATGAGCAGTTCTTC CAISPAGDRNEQFF
NA TRBJ1-3 13 TRBV2 NA TGTGCCAGCACTTTCACTCCGGGAAACACCATATATTTT CASTFTPGNTIYF
NA TRBJ2-5 15 TRBV4-3 NA TGCGCCAGCAGCCAAGCGGTCCATCCGAGGGAGACCCAGTACTTC CASSQAVHPRETQYF
NA TRBJ1-3 15 TRBV7-2 NA TGTGCCAGCAGCTCGGATCGTTACTCTGGAAACACCATATATTTT CASSSDRYSGNTIYF
TRBD1 TRBJ1-2 17 TRBV10-3 NA TGTGCCATCAGTTATCTTGATGATCCGGGACAGGGGGATGGCTACACCTTC CAISYLDDPGQGDGYTF
TRBD1 TRBJ1-6 19 TRBV7-2 NA TGTGCCAGCAGCCATGTGGGAATCCAGGGGGGTAGGGATAATTCACCCCTCCACTTT CASSHVGIQGGRDNSPLHF
NA TRBJ2-7 13 TRBV7-8 NA TGTGCCAGCAGCTACCACGCCCTAGGGGAGGAGTACTTC CASSYHALGEEYF
TRBD2 TRBJ2-7 14 TRBV7-2 NA TGTGCCAGCAGCTTAGCGCTAGCGGGAGGTGAGCAGTACTTC CASSLALAGGEQYF
NA TRBJ2-2 15 TRBV5-8 NA TGTGCCAGCAGCTTTGGGGGCGCGGGGCCCGGGGAGCTGTTTTTT CASSFGGAGPGELFF
NA TRBJ2-7 14 TRBV7-2 NA TGTGCCAGCAGCGTTACCGGGACAACCTACGAGCAGTACTTC CASSVTGTTYEQYF
TRBD1 TRBJ1-2 14 TRBV6-5 NA TGTGCCAGCAGTCCCTGGGACAGTGCCTATGGCTACACCTTC CASSPWDSAYGYTF
TRBD2 TRBJ2-5 16 TRBV5-1 NA TGCGCCAGCAGCTTCGGGCTAGCGGGAGGTCAAGAGACCCAGTACTTC CASSFGLAGGQETQYF
TRBD1 TRBJ1-5 15 TRBV5-1 NA TGCGCCAGCAGCGCCCAGGGGGGGTTTCATCAGCCCCAGCATTTT CASSAQGGFHQPQHF
TRBD1 TRBJ1-5 19 TRBV6-1 NA TGTGCCAGCAGTGAAGGTCGATGGCTAGAACAGGGGGTTGATCAGCCCCAGCATTTT CASSEGRWLEQGVDQPQHF
NA TRBJ2-1 11 TRBV7-3 NA TGTGCCAGCGCCGACAACAATGAGCAGTTCTTC CASADNNEQFF
NA TRBJ2-2 16 TRBV30 few TGTGCCTGGGGGGCTCTAGCGTGGGTGAACACCGGGGAGCTGTTTTTT CAWGALAWVNTGELFF
TRBD1 TRBJ1-1 16 TRBV4-3 NA TGCGCCAGCAGCCAACCCAACTCCAGGGGGGACACTGAAGCTTTCTTT CASSQPNSRGDTEAFF
NA TRBJ1-1 15 TRBV19 NA TGTGCCAGTACGGGTCCGGAAGGGTTAGGCACTGAAGCTTTCTTT CASTGPEGLGTEAFF
TRBD1 TRBJ1-6 16 TRBV4-3 NA TGCGCCAGCAGAAACAGGGGCCTTGTTCGGAATTCACCCCTCCACTTT CASRNRGLVRNSPLHF
NA TRBJ2-2 16 TRBV7-8 NA TGTGCCAGCAGCTTGCGGGGAGACCCCACCACCGGGGAGCTGTTTTTT CASSLRGDPTTGELFF
NA TRBJ1-1 11 TRBV11-2 NA TGTGCCAGCAGCTTGAGCAGGGAAGCTTTCTTT CASSLSREAFF
NA TRBJ1-6 13 TRBV5-4 NA TGTGCCAGCAGCTGGGTCCGGAATTCACCCCTCCACTTT CASSWVRNSPLHF
TRBD2 TRBJ2-5 16 TRBV25-1 NA TGTGCCAGCAGTGAACGGGGGAGAGGACTAGGAGAGACCCAGTACTTC CASSERGRGLGETQYF
NA TRBJ1-1 16 TRBV6-5 NA TGTGCCAGCAGTTACTCGATTTTGGTGGGGGGCACTGAAGCTTTCTTT CASSYSILVGGTEAFF
TRBD1 TRBJ2-3 14 TRBV18 NA TGTGCCAGCTCACTATACAGGGGCGGAGATACGCAGTATTTT CASSLYRGGDTQYF
NA TRBJ2-3 15 TRBV28 NA TGTGCCAGCAGTCCACGCGGTCGGGGTACAGATACGCAGTATTTT CASSPRGRGTDTQYF
NA TRBJ2-7 15 TRBV6-6 NA TGTGCCAGCAGTTACTATGGGAGCAGGGGACACGAGCAGTACTTC CASSYYGSRGHEQYF
NA TRBJ2-3 18 TRBV11-3 NA TGTGCCAGCAGCTTAGGAGGCGGCGGGTCTTTTAGCACAGATACGCAGTATTTT CASSLGGGGSFSTDTQYF
TRBD1 TRBJ1-1 17 TRBV19 NA TGTGCCAGTAGTATACGGACAGGGCTCGGGGTGAACACTGAAGCTTTCTTT CASSIRTGLGVNTEAFF
NA TRBJ2-3 16 TRBV11-2 once TGTGCCAGCAGCTTAGGGCCCCAGTTTCGCACAGATACGCAGTATTTT CASSLGPQFRTDTQYF
NA TRBJ2-3 14 TRBV6-6 NA TGTGCCAGCCATCGACAGGCTTTCACAGATACGCAGTATTTT CASHRQAFTDTQYF
TRBD2 TRBJ2-2 17 TRBV7-3 NA TGTGCCAGCAGCTTAACGATGACGGGAGGGAACACCGGGGAGCTGTTTTTT CASSLTMTGGNTGELFF
NA TRBJ2-3 10 TRBV25-1 NA TGTGCCAGCGCCTTAGATACGCAGTATTTT CASALDTQYF
NA TRBJ2-7 12 TRBV2 few TGTGCCAGCAGTGAGGGGGCGGGGGAGCAGTACTTC CASSEGAGEQYF
NA TRBJ1-1 18 TRBV18 NA TGTGCCAGCTCCCCCTCCTTTGGGTCGAGAGACCAGAACACTGAAGCTTTCTTT CASSPSFGSRDQNTEAFF